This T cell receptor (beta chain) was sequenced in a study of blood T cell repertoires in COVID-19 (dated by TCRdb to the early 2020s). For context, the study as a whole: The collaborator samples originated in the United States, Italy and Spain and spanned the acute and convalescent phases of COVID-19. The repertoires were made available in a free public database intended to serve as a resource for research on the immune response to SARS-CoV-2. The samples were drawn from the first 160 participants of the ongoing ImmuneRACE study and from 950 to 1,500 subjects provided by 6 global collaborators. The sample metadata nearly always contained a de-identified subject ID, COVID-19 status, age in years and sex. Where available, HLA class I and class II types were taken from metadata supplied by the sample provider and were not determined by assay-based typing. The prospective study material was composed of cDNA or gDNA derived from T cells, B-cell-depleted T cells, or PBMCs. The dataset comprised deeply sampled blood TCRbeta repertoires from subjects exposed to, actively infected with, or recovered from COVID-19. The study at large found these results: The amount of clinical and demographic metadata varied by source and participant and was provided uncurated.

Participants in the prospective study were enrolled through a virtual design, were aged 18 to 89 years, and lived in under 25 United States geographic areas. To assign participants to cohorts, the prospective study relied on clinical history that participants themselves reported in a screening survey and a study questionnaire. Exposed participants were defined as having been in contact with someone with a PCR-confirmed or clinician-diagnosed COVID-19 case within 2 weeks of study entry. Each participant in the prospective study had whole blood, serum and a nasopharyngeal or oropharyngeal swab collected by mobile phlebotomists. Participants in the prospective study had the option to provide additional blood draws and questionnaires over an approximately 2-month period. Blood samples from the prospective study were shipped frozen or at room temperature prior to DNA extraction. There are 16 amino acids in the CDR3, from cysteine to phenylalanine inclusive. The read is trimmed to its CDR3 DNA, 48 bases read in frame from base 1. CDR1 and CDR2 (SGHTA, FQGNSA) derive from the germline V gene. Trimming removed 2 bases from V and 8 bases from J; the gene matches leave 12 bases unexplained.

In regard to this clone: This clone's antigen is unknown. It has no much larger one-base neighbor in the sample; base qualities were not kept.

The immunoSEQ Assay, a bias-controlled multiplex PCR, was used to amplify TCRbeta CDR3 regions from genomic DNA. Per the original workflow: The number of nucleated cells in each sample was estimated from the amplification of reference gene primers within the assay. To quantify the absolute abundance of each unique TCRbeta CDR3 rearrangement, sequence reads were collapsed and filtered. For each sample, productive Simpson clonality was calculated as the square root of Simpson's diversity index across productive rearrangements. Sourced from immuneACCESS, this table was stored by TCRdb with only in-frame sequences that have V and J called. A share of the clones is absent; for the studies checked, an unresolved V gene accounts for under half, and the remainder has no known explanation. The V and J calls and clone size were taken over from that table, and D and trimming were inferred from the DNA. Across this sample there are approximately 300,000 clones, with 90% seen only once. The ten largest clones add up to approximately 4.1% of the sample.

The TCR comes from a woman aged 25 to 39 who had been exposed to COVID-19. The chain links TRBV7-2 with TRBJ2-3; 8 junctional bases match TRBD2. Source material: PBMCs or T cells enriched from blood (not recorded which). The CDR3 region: CASSLSIGRGGRTQYF. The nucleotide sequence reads TGTGCCAGCAGCTTAAGTATCGGTCGGGGGGGTCGTACGCAGTATTTT.